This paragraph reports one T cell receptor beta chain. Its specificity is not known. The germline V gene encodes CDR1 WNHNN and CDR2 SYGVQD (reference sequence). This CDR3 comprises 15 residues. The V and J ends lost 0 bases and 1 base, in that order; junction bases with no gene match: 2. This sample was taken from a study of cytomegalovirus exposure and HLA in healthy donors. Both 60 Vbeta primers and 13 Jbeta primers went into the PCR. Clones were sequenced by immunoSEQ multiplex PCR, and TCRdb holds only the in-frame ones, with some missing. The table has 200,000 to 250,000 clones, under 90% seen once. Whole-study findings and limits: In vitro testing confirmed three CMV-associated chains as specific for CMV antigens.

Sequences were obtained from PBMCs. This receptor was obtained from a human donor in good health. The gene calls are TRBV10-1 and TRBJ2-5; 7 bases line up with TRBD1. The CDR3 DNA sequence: TGCGCCAGCAGTGAGTCGAGACAGGGCCAAGAGACCCAGTACTTC. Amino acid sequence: CASSESRQGQETQYF.